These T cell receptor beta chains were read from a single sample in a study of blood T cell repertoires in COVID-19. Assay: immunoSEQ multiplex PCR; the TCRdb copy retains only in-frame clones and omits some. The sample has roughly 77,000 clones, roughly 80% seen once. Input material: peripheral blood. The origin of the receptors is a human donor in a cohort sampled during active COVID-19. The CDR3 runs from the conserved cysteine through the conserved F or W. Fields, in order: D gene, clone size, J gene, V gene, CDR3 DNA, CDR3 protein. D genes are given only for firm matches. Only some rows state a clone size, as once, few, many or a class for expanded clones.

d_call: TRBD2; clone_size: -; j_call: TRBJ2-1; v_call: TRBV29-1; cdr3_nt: TGCAGCGTTGTACTAGCGGGGGGGCTCAATGAGCAGTTCTTC; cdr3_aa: CSVVLAGGLNEQFF
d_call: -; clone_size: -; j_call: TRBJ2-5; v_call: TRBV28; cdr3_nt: TGTGCCAGCAGTCCACAAGGGAGAAAGACCCAGTACTTC; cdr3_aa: CASSPQGRKTQYF
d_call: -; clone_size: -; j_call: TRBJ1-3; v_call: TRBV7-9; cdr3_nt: TGTGCCAGCAGCCCCAACACGGGAAACACCATATATTTT; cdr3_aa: CASSPNTGNTIYF
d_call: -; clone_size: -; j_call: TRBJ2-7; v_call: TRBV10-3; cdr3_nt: TGTGCCATCAGGGACGACAGCACTAAGCAGTACTTC; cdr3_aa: CAIRDDSTKQYF
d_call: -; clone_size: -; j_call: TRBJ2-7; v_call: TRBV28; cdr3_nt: TGTGCCAGCAGACCAACGGGGACATTTTCCTACGAGCAGTACTTC; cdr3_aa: CASRPTGTFSYEQYF
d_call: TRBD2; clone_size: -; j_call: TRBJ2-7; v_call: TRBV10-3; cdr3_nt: TGTGCCATCAGGACCACCGGGACTAGCGGGGGGTACGAGCAGTACTTC; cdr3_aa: CAIRTTGTSGGYEQYF
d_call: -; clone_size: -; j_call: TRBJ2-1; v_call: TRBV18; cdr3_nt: TGTGCCAGCTCACCAGGGGGACAATACAATGAGCAGTTCTTC; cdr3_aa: CASSPGGQYNEQFF
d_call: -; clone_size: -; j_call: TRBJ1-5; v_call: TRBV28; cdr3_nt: TGTGCCAGCAGTTTAGGGGGGGACAATCAGCCCCAGCATTTT; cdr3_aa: CASSLGGDNQPQHF
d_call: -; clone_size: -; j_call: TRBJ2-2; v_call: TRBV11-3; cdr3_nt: TGTGCCAGCAGCCCCTCACGCCAAAAGGGGGCGAACACCGGGGAGCTGTTTTTT; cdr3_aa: CASSPSRQKGANTGELFF
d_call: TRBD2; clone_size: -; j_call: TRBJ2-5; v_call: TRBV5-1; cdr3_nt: TGCGCCAGCAGCTTGGTGGCGGGGGGGGATGAGACCCAGTACTTC; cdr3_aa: CASSLVAGGDETQYF
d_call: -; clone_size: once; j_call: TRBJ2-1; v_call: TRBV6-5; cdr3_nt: TGTGCCAGCAGGTCGGAGGAGGGGGGGTACAATGAGCAGTTCTTC; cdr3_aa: CASRSEEGGYNEQFF
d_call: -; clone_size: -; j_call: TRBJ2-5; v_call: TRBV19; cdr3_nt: TGTGCCAGTAGTATAGGCACAGGTGAAGAGACCCAGTACTTC; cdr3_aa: CASSIGTGEETQYF
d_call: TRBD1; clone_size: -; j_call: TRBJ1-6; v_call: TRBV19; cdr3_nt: TGTGCCAGTAGTACTTCCGGGACAGGGCCTTCACCCCTCCACTTT; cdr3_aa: CASSTSGTGPSPLHF
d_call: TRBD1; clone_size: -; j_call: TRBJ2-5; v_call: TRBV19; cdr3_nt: TGTGCCAGTAGCATTACAGGGGTCGAGACCCAGTACTTC; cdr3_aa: CASSITGVETQYF
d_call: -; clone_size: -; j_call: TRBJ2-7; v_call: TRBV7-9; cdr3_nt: TGTGCCAGCAGCTCAAATTCATACGAGCAGTACTTC; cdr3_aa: CASSSNSYEQYF
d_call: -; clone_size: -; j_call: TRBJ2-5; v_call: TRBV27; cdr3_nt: TGTGCCAGCAGTTTATCGTCAGGGCGGCAGACCCAGTACTTC; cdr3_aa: CASSLSSGRQTQYF